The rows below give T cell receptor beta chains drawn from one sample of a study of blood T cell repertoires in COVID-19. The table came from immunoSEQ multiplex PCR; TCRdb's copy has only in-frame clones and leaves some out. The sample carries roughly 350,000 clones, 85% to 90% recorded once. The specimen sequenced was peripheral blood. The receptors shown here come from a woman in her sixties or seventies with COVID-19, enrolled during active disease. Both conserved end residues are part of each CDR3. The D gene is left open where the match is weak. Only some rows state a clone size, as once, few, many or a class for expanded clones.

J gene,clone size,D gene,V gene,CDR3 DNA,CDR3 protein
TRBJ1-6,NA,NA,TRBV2,TGTGCCAGCAGTGAAGCTTCGGGTTCACCCCTCCACTTT,CASSEASGSPLHF
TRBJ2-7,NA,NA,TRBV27,TGTGCCAGCAGTTTATATTCCTCCCGGGAGCAGTACTTC,CASSLYSSREQYF
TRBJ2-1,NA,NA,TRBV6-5,TGTGCCAGCAGTTTCCTCGGGGATGAGCAGTTCTTC,CASSFLGDEQFF
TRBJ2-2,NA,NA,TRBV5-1,TGCGCCAGCAGCTTTTGGGCAGACGGGGAGCTGTTTTTT,CASSFWADGELFF
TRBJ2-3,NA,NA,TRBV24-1,TGTGCCACCAGTGATGCCCTCGGGGGAGAAGGAACAGATACGCAGTATTTT,CATSDALGGEGTDTQYF
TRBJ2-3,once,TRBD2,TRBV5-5,TGTGCCAGCAGCTTGGGCCCGGGACTAGCGAATACGCAGTATTTT,CASSLGPGLANTQYF
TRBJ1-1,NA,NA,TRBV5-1,TGCGCCAGCAGCCCTCGGTCAGGGGTGAACACTGAAGCTTTCTTT,CASSPRSGVNTEAFF
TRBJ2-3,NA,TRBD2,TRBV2,TGTGCCAGCAGTGGACTAGCGGGGGGAGCAGATACGCAGTATTTT,CASSGLAGGADTQYF
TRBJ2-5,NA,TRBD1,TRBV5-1,TGCGCCAGCAGCCAGGACAGGGCCCAAGAGACCCAGTACTTC,CASSQDRAQETQYF
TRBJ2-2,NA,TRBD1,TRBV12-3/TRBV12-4,TGTGCCAGCAGTTCTCTCGGACAGGGGATGTTTTTT,CASSSLGQGMFF
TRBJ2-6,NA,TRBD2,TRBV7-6,TGTGCCAGCAGCTTAGGGCTAGCGGGGGGCCCTGGGGCCAACGTCCTGACTTTC,CASSLGLAGGPGANVLTF
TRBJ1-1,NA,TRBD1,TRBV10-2,TGCGCCAGCAGATTTACGGGACAGGGTATGGAAGCTTTCTTT,CASRFTGQGMEAFF
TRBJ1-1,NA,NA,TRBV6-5,TGTGCCAGCAAAACAGCCCCCGGTCGGGCTTTCTTT,CASKTAPGRAFF
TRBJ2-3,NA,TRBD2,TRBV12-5,TGTGCTAGTGGTTCCGGGCAGCGGGGGTACACAGATACGCAGTATTTT,CASGSGQRGYTDTQYF
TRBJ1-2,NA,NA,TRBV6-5,TGTGCCAGCAGTCCTCGACAGGCCTATGGCTACACCTTC,CASSPRQAYGYTF
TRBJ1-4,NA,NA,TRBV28,TGTGCCAGCAGTTTATCGCGGGGTTCGGGTGAAAAACTGTTTTTT,CASSLSRGSGEKLFF
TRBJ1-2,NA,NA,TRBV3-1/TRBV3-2,TGTGCCAGCAGCCAAGGGTTAGGGGTGGGCTACACCTTC,CASSQGLGVGYTF
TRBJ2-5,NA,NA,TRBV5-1,TGCGCCAGCAGCTTGGTGGCGGATCAAGAGACCCAGTACTTC,CASSLVADQETQYF
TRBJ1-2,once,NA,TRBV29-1,TGCAGCGTTGAGAAAGACGGGTCGCGAGTCTATGGCTACACCTTC,CSVEKDGSRVYGYTF
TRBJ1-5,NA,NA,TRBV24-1,TGTGCCACCAGTGATCCCTCGGTGGGGGGTCACAATCAGCCCCAGCATTTT,CATSDPSVGGHNQPQHF
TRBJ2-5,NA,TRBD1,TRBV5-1,TGCGCCAGCAGCTTGCACGGGACAGGGGAGCGAGAGACCCAGTACTTC,CASSLHGTGERETQYF
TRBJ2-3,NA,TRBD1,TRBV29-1,TGCAGCGTTGTCCCGGTGGACAGGGGCACAGATACGCAGTATTTT,CSVVPVDRGTDTQYF
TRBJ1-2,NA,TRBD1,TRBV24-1,TGTGCCACCAGTGATTTGCCTAGACAGGGGGCAGAAGGCTACACCTTC,CATSDLPRQGAEGYTF
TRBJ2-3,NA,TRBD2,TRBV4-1,TGCGCCAGCTCCATTAGCGGGGGGGGCACAGATACGCAGTATTTT,CASSISGGGTDTQYF
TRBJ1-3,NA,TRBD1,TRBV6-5,TGTGCCAGCAGCCAGACAGGGATCGGCGGAAACACCATATATTTT,CASSQTGIGGNTIYF
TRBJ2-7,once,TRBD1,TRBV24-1,TGTGCCACCAGTGCCCCGGGACAGGGGAAGACCTACGAGCAGTACTTC,CATSAPGQGKTYEQYF
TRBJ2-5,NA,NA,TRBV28,TGTGCCAGCAGTCTGGTGGGGGGGCGGGAGACCCAGTACTTC,CASSLVGGRETQYF
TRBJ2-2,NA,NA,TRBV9,TGTGCCAGCAGCGACGGACCCCCGGGGGCCGGGGAGCTGTTTTTT,CASSDGPPGAGELFF
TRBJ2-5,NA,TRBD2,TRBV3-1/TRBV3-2,TGTGCCAGCAGCCAAAACCGCGGGGGTGAGACCCAGTACTTC,CASSQNRGGETQYF
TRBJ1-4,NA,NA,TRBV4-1,TGCGCCAGCAGCCAAGACGAAGGAGTGAACAAAAAACTGTTTTTT,CASSQDEGVNKKLFF
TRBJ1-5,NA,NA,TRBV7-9,TGTGCCAGCAGCTTGGGTAGAGGGGGTAGCAATCAGCCCCAGCATTTT,CASSLGRGGSNQPQHF
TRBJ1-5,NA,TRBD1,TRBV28,TGTGCCAGCAGTTTGGACAGGGGGTATGGGCGGCATCAGCCCCAGCATTTT,CASSLDRGYGRHQPQHF
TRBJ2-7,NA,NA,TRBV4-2,TGTGCCAGCAGCCAAGATCAGGGTTCGGCGCAGTACTTC,CASSQDQGSAQYF
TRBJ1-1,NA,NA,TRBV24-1,TGTGCCACCAGTGACGACAGTGTCACTGAAGCTTTCTTT,CATSDDSVTEAFF
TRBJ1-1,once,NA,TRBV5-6,TGTGCCAGCGGGGCTCGGGTGAACACTGAAGCTTTCTTT,CASGARVNTEAFF
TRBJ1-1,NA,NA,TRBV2,TGTGCCAGCAGTGATCAGGGGAGTGTGCACACTGAAGCTTTCTTT,CASSDQGSVHTEAFF
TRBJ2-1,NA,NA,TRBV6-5,TGTGCCAGCAACCCTGGGGGGACCCTTTACAATGAGCAGTTCTTC,CASNPGGTLYNEQFF
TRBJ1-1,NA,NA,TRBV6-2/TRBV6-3,TGTGCCAGCAGTTACGACAGAAACACTGAAGCTTTCTTT,CASSYDRNTEAFF
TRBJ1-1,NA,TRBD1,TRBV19,TGTGCCTCCTCCCGACAGGGGCCGAACACTGAAGCTTTCTTT,CASSRQGPNTEAFF
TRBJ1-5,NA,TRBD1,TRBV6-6,TGTGCCAGCAGTGCCTCAGGGGGCGGCAATCAGCCCCAGCATTTT,CASSASGGGNQPQHF
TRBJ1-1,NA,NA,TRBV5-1,TGCGCCAGCAGCTACCAGGGGAACACTGAAGCTTTCTTT,CASSYQGNTEAFF
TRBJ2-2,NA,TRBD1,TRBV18,TGTGCCAGCTCACCACGGGTCAGAGGACAGGGCAACACCGGGGAGCTGTTTTTT,CASSPRVRGQGNTGELFF
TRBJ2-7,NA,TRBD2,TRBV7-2,TGTGCCAGCAGTCTAGGGCCTAGCGGGGCCTACGAGCAGTACTTC,CASSLGPSGAYEQYF
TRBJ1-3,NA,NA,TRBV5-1,TGCGCCAGCAGCTTGACAGGGCGGGAGGGAAACACCATATATTTT,CASSLTGREGNTIYF
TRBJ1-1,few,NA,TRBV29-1,TGCAGCGTCGCACTGAACGGTGAAGCTTTCTTT,CSVALNGEAFF
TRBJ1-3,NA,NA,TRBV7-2,TGTGCCAGCAGGGCCCCCGGAAACACCATATATTTT,CASRAPGNTIYF